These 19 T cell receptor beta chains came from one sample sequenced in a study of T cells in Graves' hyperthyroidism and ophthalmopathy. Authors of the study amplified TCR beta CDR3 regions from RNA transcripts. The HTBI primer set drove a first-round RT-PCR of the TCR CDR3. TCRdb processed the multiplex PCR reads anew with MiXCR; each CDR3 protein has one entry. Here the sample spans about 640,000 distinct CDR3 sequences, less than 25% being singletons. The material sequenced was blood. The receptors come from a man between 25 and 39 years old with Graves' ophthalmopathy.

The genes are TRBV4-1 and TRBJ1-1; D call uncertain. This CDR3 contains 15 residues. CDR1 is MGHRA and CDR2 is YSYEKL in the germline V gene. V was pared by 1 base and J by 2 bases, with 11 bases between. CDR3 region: CASSQVFGKNTEAFF. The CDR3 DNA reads TGCGCCAGCAGCCAAGTCTTCGGCAAAAACACTGAAGCTTTCTTT.

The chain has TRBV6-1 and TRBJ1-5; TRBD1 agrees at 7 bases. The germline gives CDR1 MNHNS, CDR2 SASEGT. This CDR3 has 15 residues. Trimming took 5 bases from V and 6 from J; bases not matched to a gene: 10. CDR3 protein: CASSFSAGGGQPQHF. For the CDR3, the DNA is TGTGCCAGCAGTTTCTCAGCAGGGGGGGGTCAGCCCCAGCATTTT.

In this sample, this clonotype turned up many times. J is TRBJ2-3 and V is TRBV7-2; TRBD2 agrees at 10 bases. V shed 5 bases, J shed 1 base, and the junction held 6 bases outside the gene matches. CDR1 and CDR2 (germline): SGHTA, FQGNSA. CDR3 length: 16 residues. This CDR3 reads CASSAGLADRTDTQYF. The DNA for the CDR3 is TGTGCCAGCAGCGCCGGACTAGCGGACCGCACAGATACGCAGTATTTT.

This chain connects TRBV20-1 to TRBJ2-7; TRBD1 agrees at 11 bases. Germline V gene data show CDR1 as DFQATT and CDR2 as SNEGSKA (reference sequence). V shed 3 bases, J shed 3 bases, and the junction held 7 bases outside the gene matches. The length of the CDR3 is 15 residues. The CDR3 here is CSARDRGRIGYEQYF. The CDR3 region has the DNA TGCAGTGCTAGGGACAGGGGGCGCATCGGCTACGAGCAGTACTTC.

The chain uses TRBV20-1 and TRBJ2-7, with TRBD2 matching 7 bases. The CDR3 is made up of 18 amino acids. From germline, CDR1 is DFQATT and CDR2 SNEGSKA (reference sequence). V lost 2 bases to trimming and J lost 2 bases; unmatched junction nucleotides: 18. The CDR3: CSARNNRLGPSGAYEQYF. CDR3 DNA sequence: TGCAGTGCTAGAAATAACCGCCTCGGGCCTAGCGGTGCCTACGAGCAGTACTTC.

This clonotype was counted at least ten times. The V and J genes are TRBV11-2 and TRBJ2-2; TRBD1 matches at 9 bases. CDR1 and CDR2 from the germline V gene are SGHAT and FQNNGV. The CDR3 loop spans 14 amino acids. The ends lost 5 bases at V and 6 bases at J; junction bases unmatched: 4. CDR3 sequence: CASSPRTGAGELFF. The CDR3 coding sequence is TGTGCCAGCAGCCCCAGGACAGGGGCCGGGGAGCTGTTTTTT.

The CDR3 is CASSLGVTFQPQHF. The CDR3 coding sequence is TGTGCCAGCAGCTTAGGAGTAACTTTTCAGCCCCAGCATTTT. The chain couples TRBV7-9 to TRBJ1-5; D remains unclear. The length of the CDR3 is 14 residues. Germline V gene sequence: CDR1 SEHNR, CDR2 FQNEAQ (reference sequence). The V and J ends lost 1 base and 6 bases respectively, with 10 bases between them.

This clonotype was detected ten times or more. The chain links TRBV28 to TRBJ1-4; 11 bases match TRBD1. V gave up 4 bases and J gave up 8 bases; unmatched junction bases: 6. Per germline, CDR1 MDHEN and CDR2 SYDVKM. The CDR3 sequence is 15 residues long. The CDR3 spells CASSSGGTGGEKLFF. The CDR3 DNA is TGTGCCAGCAGTTCCGGCGGGACAGGGGGAGAAAAACTGTTTTTT.

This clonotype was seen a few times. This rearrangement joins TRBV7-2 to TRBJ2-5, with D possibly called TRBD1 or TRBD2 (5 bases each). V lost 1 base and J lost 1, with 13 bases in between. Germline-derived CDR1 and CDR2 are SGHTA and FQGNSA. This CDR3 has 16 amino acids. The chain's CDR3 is CASSLGGPGSQETQYF. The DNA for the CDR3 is TGTGCCAGCAGCTTAGGAGGGCCAGGGTCCCAAGAGACCCAGTACTTC.

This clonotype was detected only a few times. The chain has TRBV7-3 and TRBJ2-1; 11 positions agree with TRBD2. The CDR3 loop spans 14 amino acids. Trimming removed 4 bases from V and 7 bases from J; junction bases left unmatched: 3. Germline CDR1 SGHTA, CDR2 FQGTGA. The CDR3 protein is CASSSSGGSNEQFF. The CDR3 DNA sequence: TGTGCCAGCAGCTCTAGCGGGGGGTCGAATGAGCAGTTCTTC.

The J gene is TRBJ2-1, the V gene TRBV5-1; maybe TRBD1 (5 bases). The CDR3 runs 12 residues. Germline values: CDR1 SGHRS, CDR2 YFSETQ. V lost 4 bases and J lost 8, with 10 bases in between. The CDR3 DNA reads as TGCGCCAGCAGCAACCAGGGTTATGAGCAGTTCTTC. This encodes CASSNQGYEQFF.

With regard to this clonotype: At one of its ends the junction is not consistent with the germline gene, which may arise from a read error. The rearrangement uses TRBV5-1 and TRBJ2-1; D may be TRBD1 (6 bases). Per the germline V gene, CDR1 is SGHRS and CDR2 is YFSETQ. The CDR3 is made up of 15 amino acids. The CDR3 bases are TGCGCCGGCAGCTCCTACGGCGGTACAGGGAATGAGCAGTTCTTC. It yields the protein CAGSSYGGTGNEQFF.

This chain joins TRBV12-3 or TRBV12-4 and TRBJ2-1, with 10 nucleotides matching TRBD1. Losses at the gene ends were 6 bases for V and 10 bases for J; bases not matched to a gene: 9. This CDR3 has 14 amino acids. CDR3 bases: TGTGCCAGCAGACCGGGACAGGGGACCCGCGAGCAGTTCTTC. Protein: CASRPGQGTREQFF.

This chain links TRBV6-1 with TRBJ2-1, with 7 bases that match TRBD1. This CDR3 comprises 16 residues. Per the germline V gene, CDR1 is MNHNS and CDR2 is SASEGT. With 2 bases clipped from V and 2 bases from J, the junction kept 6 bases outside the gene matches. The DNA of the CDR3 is TGTGCCAGCAGTGAATGGAGACAGGGTGCCTACAATGAGCAGTTCTTC. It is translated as CASSEWRQGAYNEQFF.

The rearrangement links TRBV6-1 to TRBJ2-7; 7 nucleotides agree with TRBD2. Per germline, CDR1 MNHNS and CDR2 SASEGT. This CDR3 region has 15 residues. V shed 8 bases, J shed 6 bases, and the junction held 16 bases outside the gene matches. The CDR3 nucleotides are TGTGCCAGCTCGAAAGGGGCTAGCGGTACCTGCGAGCAGTACTTC. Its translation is CASSKGASGTCEQYF.

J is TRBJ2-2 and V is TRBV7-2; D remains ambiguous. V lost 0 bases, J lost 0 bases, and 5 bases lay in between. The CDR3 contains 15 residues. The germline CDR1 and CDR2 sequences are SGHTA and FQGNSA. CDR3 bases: TGTGCCAGCAGCTTAGCGGGTACGAACACCGGGGAGCTGTTTTTT. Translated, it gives CASSLAGTNTGELFF.

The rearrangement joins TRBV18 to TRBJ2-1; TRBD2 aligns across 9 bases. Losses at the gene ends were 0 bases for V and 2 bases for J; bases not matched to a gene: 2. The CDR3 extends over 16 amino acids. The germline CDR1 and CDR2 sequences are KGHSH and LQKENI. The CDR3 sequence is CASSPPAGGPYNEQFF. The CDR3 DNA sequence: TGTGCCAGCTCACCACCGGCGGGAGGGCCCTACAATGAGCAGTTCTTC.

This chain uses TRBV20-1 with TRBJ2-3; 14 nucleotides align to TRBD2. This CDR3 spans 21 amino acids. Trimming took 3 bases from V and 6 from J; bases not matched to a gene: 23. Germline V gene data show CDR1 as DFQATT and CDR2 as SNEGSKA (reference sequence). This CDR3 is CSASDEMGTSGRGGVGDTQYF. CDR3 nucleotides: TGCAGTGCTAGTGACGAGATGGGGACTAGCGGGAGAGGGGGGGTAGGTGATACGCAGTATTTT.

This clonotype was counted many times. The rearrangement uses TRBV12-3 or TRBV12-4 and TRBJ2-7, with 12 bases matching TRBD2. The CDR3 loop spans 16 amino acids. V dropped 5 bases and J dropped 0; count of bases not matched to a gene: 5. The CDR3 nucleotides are TGTGCCAGCAGTCCGGGGACTAGCGGGCCCTCCTACGAGCAGTACTTC. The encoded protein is CASSPGTSGPSYEQYF.